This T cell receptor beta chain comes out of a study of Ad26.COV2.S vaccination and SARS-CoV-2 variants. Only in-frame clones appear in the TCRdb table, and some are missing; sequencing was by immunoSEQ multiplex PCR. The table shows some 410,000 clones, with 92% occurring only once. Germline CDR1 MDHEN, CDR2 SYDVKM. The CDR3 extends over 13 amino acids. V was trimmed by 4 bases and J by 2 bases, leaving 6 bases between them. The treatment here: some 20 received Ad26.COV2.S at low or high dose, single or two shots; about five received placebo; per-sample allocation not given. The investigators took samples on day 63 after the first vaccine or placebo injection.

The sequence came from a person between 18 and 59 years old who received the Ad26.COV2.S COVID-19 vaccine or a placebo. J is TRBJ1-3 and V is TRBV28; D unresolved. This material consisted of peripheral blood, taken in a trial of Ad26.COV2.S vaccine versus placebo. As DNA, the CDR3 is TGTGCCAGCAGTTCGGGGACTGGAAACACCATATATTTT. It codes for CASSSGTGNTIYF.